Shown below are 27 T cell receptor beta chains from a single sample sequenced in a study of cytomegalovirus exposure and HLA in healthy donors. PCR was performed using 60 Vbeta and 13 Jbeta primers. Sequencing was performed with immunoSEQ multiplex PCR; in TCRdb, only in-frame clones are kept and a portion is missing. The sample has fewer than 150,000 clones; 66% are singletons. Sequencing was done on a sample of PBMCs. The receptors were gathered from a human donor in good health.

The chain links TRBV7-9 to TRBJ2-7, with TRBD1 as a possible D gene (6 bases). The CDR3 extends over 13 amino acids. The germline gives CDR1 SEHNR, CDR2 FQNEAQ (reference sequence). V lost 6 bases, J lost 1 base, and 10 bases lay in between. CDR3 bases: TGTGCCAGCAGAACTACAGGGTCCTACGAGCAGTACTTC. Translating it yields CASRTTGSYEQYF. Variable domain in full (rest from reference TRBV7-9 and TRBJ2-7): DTGVSQNPRHKITKRGQNVTFRCDPISEHNRLYWYRQTLGQGPEFLTYFQNEAQLEKSRLLSDRFSAERPKGSFSTLEIQRTEQGDSAMYLCASRTTGSYEQYFGPGTRLTVT.

With respect to this clone: One end of the junction is discordant with germline, which a read error may explain. J is TRBJ2-2 and V is TRBV5-1; D is uncertain. This CDR3 region has 15 residues. Germline V gene data show CDR1 as SGHRS and CDR2 as YFSETQ. CDR3 loop: CASSLESLNTGELFF. The CDR3 DNA follows: TGCGCCAGCAGTTTGGAGAGCCTCAACACCGGGGAGCTGTTTTTT. Combining the CDR3 with reference TRBV5-1 and TRBJ2-2 gives the whole variable domain KAGVTQTPRYLIKTRGQQVTLSCSPISGHRSVSWYQQTPGQGLQFLFEYFSETQRNKGNFPGRFSGRQFSNSRSEMNVSTLELGDSALYLCASSLESLNTGELFFGEGSRLTVL.

The chain carries TRBV25-1 and TRBJ2-7, with 8 bases matching TRBD1. This CDR3 contains 16 residues. V lost 5 bases and J lost 2; bases outside the gene matches: 11. Germline lookup yields CDR1 MGHDK and CDR2 SYGVNS. Written as DNA, the CDR3 is TGTGCCAGCAGTCAGACATGGACAGGGATTCCCTACGAGCAGTACTTC. This translates into CASSQTWTGIPYEQYF.

This rearrangement joins TRBV5-8 to TRBJ1-3; D not certain. This CDR3 is built from 14 residues. Germline V gene lookup returns CDR1 SGHTS and CDR2 YDEGEE. V dropped 0 bases and J dropped 2 bases, with 6 bases sitting between them. DNA for the CDR3: TGTGCCAGCAGCTTGGAGCTCCCTGGAAACACCATATATTTT. This encodes CASSLELPGNTIYF.

CDR3 in DNA: TGTGCCAGCAGCTTAGGGGGGCCGAACACTGAAGCTTTCTTT. This gives the protein CASSLGGPNTEAFF. The chain combines TRBV13 with TRBJ1-1, with TRBD1 as a possible D gene (5 bases). There are 14 residues in the CDR3. Looked up from germline, CDR1 is PRHDT and CDR2 is FYEKMQ (reference sequence). Trimming stripped 0 bases from V and 1 base from J, with 6 bases between.

This chain joins TRBV6-1 and TRBJ1-2; 8 nucleotides agree with TRBD1. Per the germline V gene, CDR1 is MNHNS and CDR2 is SASEGT. Germline trimming cut 7 bases from V and 2 bases from J; bases unmatched to any gene: 6. The CDR3 has 14 residues. In nucleotides, the CDR3 is TGTGCCAGCACCAGGACAGGGAGGAACTATGGCTACACCTTC. This translates into CASTRTGRNYGYTF.

The V call is TRBV19, the J call TRBJ1-5; the D gene is possibly TRBD1 (5 bases). Germline CDR1 and CDR2: LNHDA and SQIVND (reference sequence). This CDR3 has 15 amino acids. Trimming left V 9 bases short and J 1 base short, with 16 bases between. For the CDR3, the DNA is TGTGCCAGCACCCCCAGGGAGGGAAGCAATCAGCCCCAGCATTTT. Protein: CASTPREGSNQPQHF.

V is TRBV29-1 and J is TRBJ2-5, with TRBD1 matching 8 bases. Germline assignment: CDR1 SQVTM and CDR2 ANQGSEA. The V segment lost 5 bases and the J segment 2 bases; nucleotides outside the gene matches: 7. The CDR3 is 14 residues long. CDR3 DNA: TGCAGCGTTCGGTCCAGGGGGCTTCAAGAGACCCAGTACTTC. Translating it yields CSVRSRGLQETQYF.

This clone has just a few counts. The CDR3 sequence is CSVGRAMNTEAFF. In DNA, the CDR3 is TGCAGCGTTGGGCGGGCCATGAACACTGAAGCTTTCTTT. J is TRBJ1-1 and V is TRBV29-1; D is undetermined. V lost 4 bases to trimming and J lost 0 bases, with 9 bases between them. Germline CDR1 SQVTM, CDR2 ANQGSEA. This CDR3 has 13 amino acids. The variable domain in full, completed from reference TRBV29-1 and TRBJ1-1, reads SAVISQKPSRDICQRGTSLTIQCQVDSQVTMMFWYRQQPGQSLTLIATANQGSEATYESGFVIDKFPISRPNLTFSTLTVSNMSPEDSSIYLCSVGRAMNTEAFFGQGTRLTVV.

The rearrangement joins TRBV11-1 to TRBJ2-5; D is perhaps TRBD1 (6 bases). Trimming cost V 5 bases and J 4 bases, with 20 bases left between them. CDR1 is SGHAT, CDR2 FQDESV, per germline (reference sequence). The CDR3 loop spans 16 amino acids. CDR3 residues: CASSPKSGTMGETQYF. For the CDR3, the DNA is TGTGCCAGCAGCCCGAAGTCCGGGACAATGGGAGAGACCCAGTACTTC. The full variable domain, with the rest looked up from reference TRBV11-1 and TRBJ2-5, is EAEVAQSPRYKITEKSQAVAFWCDPISGHATLYWYRQILGQGPELLVQFQDESVVDDSQLPKDRFSAERLKGVDSTLKIQPAELGDSAMYLCASSPKSGTMGETQYFGPGTRLLVL.

The V gene is TRBV29-1, the J gene TRBJ1-1; 8 positions agree with TRBD1. CDR3 length equals 14 residues. V was clipped by 7 bases and J by 0 bases; unmatched bases: 7. CDR1 SQVTM and CDR2 ANQGSEA come from the germline V gene. In DNA form, the CDR3 reads TGCAGCGCAGGGACAGGACACATGAACACTGAAGCTTTCTTT. Its protein is CSAGTGHMNTEAFF.

This sequence joins TRBV28 and TRBJ1-1; TRBD1 agrees at 7 bases. Looked up from germline, CDR1 is MDHEN and CDR2 is SYDVKM. The CDR3 totals 15 residues. After removal of 5 bases from V and 4 bases from J, the junction contained 10 bases not matched to a gene. DNA for the CDR3: TGTGCCAGCAGTCCCCCAGGGGGGTGGGTCACTGAAGCTTTCTTT. Protein: CASSPPGGWVTEAFF. The full variable domain, with the rest looked up from reference TRBV28 and TRBJ1-1, is DVKVTQSSRYLVKRTGEKVFLECVQDMDHENMFWYRQDPGLGLRLIYFSYDVKMKEKGDIPEGYSVSREKKERFSLILESASTNQTSMYLCASSPPGGWVTEAFFGQGTRLTVV.

V gene TRBV28 combines with J gene TRBJ1-5; D may be TRBD1 (5 bases). The germline V gene has CDR1 MDHEN and CDR2 SYDVKM. The CDR3 contains 15 residues. The germline V and J ends were trimmed by 4 bases and 8 bases, with 18 bases remaining between them. The CDR3 here is CASSSGTSGGEPQHF. The CDR3 DNA is TGTGCCAGCAGTTCCGGGACGTCAGGCGGGGAGCCCCAGCATTTT.

The chain is built from TRBV28 and TRBJ2-3; 9 positions match TRBD2. The CDR3 covers 18 residues. Germline V gene data show CDR1 as MDHEN and CDR2 as SYDVKM. The J segment lost 1 base and the V segment lost 3 bases, leaving 11 bases of the junction unmatched. This chain's CDR3 is CASSFFSGRKVGTDTQYF. CDR3 in DNA: TGTGCCAGCAGTTTTTTTAGCGGGAGAAAGGTTGGCACAGATACGCAGTATTTT.

The chain carries TRBV5-4 and TRBJ2-1; weak D call: TRBD2 (6 bases). In germline, CDR1 is SGHNT, CDR2 YYREEE (reference sequence). This CDR3 region has 14 residues. V gave up 0 bases and J gave up 5 bases, with 9 bases separating them. CDR3 sequence (DNA): TGTGCCAGCAGCTTGGGGGACTTGGACAATGAGCAGTTCTTC. It translates to CASSLGDLDNEQFF.

This sequence joins TRBV5-1 and TRBJ1-4; TRBD1 aligns across 7 bases. This CDR3 comprises 16 residues. Trimming at V came to 0 bases and at J to 7 bases, leaving 9 bases not matched to a gene. Germline V gives CDR1 SGHRS, CDR2 YFSETQ. The CDR3, as DNA: TGCGCCAGCAGCTTGGTTTCTGGAGGGGGCACTGAAAAACTGTTTTTT. Protein sequence: CASSLVSGGGTEKLFF.

The rearrangement uses TRBV4-2 and TRBJ1-2; D perhaps matches TRBD1 (5 bases). V lost 1 base and J 0 bases, leaving 9 bases between the germline ends. The CDR3 totals 15 residues. CDR1 is LGHNA and CDR2 is YNFKEQ in the germline V gene. The CDR3 DNA sequence: TGTGCCAGCAGCCAAGCGACAGAACCTAACTATGGCTACACCTTC. It yields the protein CASSQATEPNYGYTF.

The sample holds a few counts of this clone. The V call is TRBV6-5, the J call TRBJ1-5, with TRBD1 matching over 8 bases. V was clipped by 6 bases and J by 0 bases; unmatched bases: 4. The germline CDR1 and CDR2 sequences are MNHEY and SVGAGI. The CDR3 covers 15 residues. The CDR3 here is CASRTDRDSNQPQHF. DNA of the CDR3: TGTGCCAGCAGAACGGACAGGGATAGCAATCAGCCCCAGCATTTT.

The chain carries TRBV19 and TRBJ1-2; D may be TRBD1 (6 bases). The germline gives CDR1 LNHDA, CDR2 SQIVND (reference sequence). The CDR3 sequence is 16 residues long. Trimming removed 1 base at V and 4 bases at J, with 16 bases between. Here the CDR3 reads CASSIGAGGAVYGYTF. The CDR3 DNA reads TGTGCCAGTAGTATAGGAGCGGGGGGCGCTGTCTATGGCTACACCTTC.

The chain couples TRBV9 to TRBJ1-4; a possible D gene is TRBD1 (5 bases). The germline V and J ends were trimmed by 4 bases and 8 bases, with 15 bases remaining between them. CDR3 length equals 14 residues. CDR1 and CDR2 (germline): SGDLS, YYNGEE. This CDR3 is CASSQGQPGEKLFF. In DNA form, the CDR3 reads TGTGCCAGCAGCCAGGGTCAGCCTGGGGAAAAACTGTTTTTT.

The CDR3 sequence is CATGPGQQTYEQYF. DNA of the CDR3: TGTGCCACCGGACCCGGACAGCAAACCTACGAGCAGTACTTC. The V call is TRBV18, the J call TRBJ2-7; TRBD1 might be the D (6 bases). The CDR3 is 14 residues long. Germline CDR1 and CDR2: KGHSH and LQKENI. V lost 10 bases and J lost 2, with 18 bases in between.

The chain links TRBV28 to TRBJ2-7; unclear D gene. V was pared by 2 bases and J by 3 bases, with 11 bases between. Per the germline V gene, CDR1 is MDHEN and CDR2 is SYDVKM. The CDR3 loop spans 14 amino acids. Here the CDR3 DNA reads TGTGCCAGCAGTTTACCCTCTGAGAGCTACGAGCAGTACTTC. It yields the protein CASSLPSESYEQYF.

V is TRBV7-3 and J is TRBJ2-1, with TRBD1 matching over 8 bases. The V and J ends lost 2 bases and 0 bases, in that order; junction bases with no gene match: 3. Germline CDR1 and CDR2: SGHTA and FQGTGA. The CDR3 extends over 16 amino acids. The CDR3 nucleotides are TGTGCCAGCAGCTTATGGACAGGGAGCTCCTACAATGAGCAGTTCTTC. This sequence encodes CASSLWTGSSYNEQFF.

The chain is built from TRBV18 and TRBJ2-2; weak D call: TRBD1 (6 bases). The CDR3 is made up of 16 amino acids. CDR1 KGHSH and CDR2 LQKENI come from the germline V gene. The V gene lost 1 base and the J gene lost 4 bases, with 13 bases spanning the gap. CDR3 residues: CASSPQTGLSTGELFF. The CDR3 DNA follows: TGTGCCAGCTCACCACAGACAGGCCTTTCCACCGGGGAGCTGTTTTTT. The variable domain in full, completed from reference TRBV18 and TRBJ2-2, reads NAGVMQNPRHLVRRRGQEARLRCSPMKGHSHVYWYRQLPEEGLKFMVYLQKENIIDESGMPKERFSAEFPKEGPSILRIQQVVRGDSAAYFCASSPQTGLSTGELFFGEGSRLTVL.

The chain combines TRBV10-3 with TRBJ2-3, with TRBD1 identical over 10 bases. V gave up 8 bases and J gave up 4 bases; unmatched junction bases: 3. The CDR3 runs to 13 residues. The germline V gene encodes CDR1 ENHRY and CDR2 SYGVKD. As DNA, the CDR3 is TGTGCCATCCGGGACAGGGGCGCAGATACGCAGTATTTT. The encoded protein is CAIRDRGADTQYF.

The chain is built from TRBV18 and TRBJ1-2; 8 bases are shared with TRBD1. Germline loops: CDR1 KGHSH, CDR2 LQKENI. The CDR3 has 15 residues. Unmatched junction bases numbered 8, after V lost 2 bases and J lost 6 bases. CDR3 amino acids: CASSPRQGLYDGYTF. Here the CDR3 DNA reads TGTGCCAGCTCACCAAGACAGGGGCTTTATGATGGCTACACCTTC.

This clone was observed a handful of times. The chain combines TRBV28 with TRBJ2-1, with TRBD2 matching 10 bases. The V and J ends lost 3 bases and 8 bases, in that order; junction bases with no gene match: 7. This CDR3 has 15 residues. Per the germline V gene, CDR1 is MDHEN and CDR2 is SYDVKM. As DNA, the CDR3 is TGTGCCAGCAGTTTCCCTAGCGGGAGTCGGGATGAGCAGTTCTTC. This codes for CASSFPSGSRDEQFF.